This T cell receptor beta chain was sequenced in a study of blood T cell repertoires in COVID-19. Study-level background: Acute and convalescent COVID-19 specimens originated in the United States, Italy and Spain. Sources were T cells, B-cell-depleted T cells, or PBMCs; the material itself was cDNA or gDNA.

In the original analysis: Cell counts per sample came from amplifying reference gene primers. Profiling relied on immunoSEQ multiplex PCR, and the TCRdb table lists in-frame clones only, not all of them. V and J calls and clone size come straight from that table; D and trimming were deduced from the DNA. This repertoire shows more than 250,000 clones, about nine tenths found once; its top ten account for 1%. The ends lost 5 bases at V and 2 bases at J; junction bases unmatched: 12. This CDR3 is built from 18 residues. Germline-derived CDR1 and CDR2 are SGHTA and FQGNSA. This chain links TRBV7-2 with TRBJ2-3; 11 bases align to TRBD2. Sequenced: peripheral blood. This sequence was found in a man over 45 with active or convalescent COVID-19. The CDR3 region has the DNA TGTGCCAGCAGCCCCAGCAAACTAGCGGGAGAATCCACAGATACGCAGTATTTT. The encoded protein is CASSPSKLAGESTDTQYF.